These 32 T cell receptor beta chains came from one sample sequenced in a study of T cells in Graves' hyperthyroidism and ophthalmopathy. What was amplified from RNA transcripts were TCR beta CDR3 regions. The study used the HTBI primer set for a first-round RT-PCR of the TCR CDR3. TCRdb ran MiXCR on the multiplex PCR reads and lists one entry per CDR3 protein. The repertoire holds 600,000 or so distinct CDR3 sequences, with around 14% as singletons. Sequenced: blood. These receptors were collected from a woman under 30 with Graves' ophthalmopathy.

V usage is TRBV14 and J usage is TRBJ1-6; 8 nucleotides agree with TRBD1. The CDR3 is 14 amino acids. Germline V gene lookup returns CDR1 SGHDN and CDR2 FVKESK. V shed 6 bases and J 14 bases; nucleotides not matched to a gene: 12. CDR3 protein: CASRGTGQGRALHF. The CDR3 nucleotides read TGTGCCAGCAGAGGAACTGGACAGGGAAGGGCCCTCCACTTT. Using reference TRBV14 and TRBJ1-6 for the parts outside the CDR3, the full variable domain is EAGVTQFPSHSVIEKGQTVTLRCDPISGHDNLYWYRRVMGKEIKFLLHFVKESKQDESGMPNNRFLAERTGGTYSTLKVQPAELEDSGVYFCASRGTGQGRALHFGNGTRLTVT.

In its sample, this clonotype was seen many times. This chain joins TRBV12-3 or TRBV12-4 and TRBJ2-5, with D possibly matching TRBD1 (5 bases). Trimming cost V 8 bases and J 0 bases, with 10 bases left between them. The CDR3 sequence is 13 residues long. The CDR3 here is CASAQTDQETQYF. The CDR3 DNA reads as TGTGCCAGCGCGCAGACAGACCAAGAGACCCAGTACTTC.

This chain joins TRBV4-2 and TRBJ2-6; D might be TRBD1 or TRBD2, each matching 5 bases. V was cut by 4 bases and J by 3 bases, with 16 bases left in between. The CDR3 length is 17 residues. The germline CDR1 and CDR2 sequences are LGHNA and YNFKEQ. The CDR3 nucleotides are TGTGCCAGCAGCCCCAGGGACCCACGGGGTGGGGCCAACGTCCTGACTTTC. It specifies CASSPRDPRGGANVLTF.

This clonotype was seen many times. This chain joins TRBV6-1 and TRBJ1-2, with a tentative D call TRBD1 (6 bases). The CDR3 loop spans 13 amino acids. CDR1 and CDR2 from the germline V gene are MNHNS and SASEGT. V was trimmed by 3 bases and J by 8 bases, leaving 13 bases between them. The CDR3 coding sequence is TGTGCCAGCAGTGACTCCAGGGGATCGGGCTACACCTTC. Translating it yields CASSDSRGSGYTF.

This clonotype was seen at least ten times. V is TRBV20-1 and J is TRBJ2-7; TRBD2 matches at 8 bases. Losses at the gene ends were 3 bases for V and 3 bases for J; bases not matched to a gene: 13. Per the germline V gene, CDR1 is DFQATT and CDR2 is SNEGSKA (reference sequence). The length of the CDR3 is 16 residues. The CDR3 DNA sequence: TGCAGTGCTAGGCGACAGGCAGCGGGAGCCCTCTACGAGCAGTACTTC. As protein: CSARRQAAGALYEQYF.

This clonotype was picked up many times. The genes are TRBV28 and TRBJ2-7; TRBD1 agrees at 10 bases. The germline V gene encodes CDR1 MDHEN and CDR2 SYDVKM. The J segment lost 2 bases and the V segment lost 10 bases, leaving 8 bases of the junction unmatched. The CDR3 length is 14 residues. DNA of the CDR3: TGTGCCACTTGGGACAGGGGAGGCGCCTACGAGCAGTACTTC. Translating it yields CATWDRGGAYEQYF.

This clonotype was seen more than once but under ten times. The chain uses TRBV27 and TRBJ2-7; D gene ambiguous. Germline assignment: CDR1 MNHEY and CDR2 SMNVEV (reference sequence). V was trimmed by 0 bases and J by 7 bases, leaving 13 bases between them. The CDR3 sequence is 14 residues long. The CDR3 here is CASSLSPEPEEQYF. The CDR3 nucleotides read TGTGCCAGCAGTTTATCCCCAGAACCAGAGGAGCAGTACTTC.

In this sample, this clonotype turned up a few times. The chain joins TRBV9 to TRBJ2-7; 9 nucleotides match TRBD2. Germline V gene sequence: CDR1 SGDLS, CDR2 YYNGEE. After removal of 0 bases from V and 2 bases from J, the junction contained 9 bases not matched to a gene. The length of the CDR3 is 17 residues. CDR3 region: CASSVGLLAGSPYEQYF. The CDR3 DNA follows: TGTGCCAGCAGCGTAGGCCTCCTAGCGGGAAGCCCCTACGAGCAGTACTTC. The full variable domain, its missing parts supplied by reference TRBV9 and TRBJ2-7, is DSGVTQTPKHLITATGQRVTLRCSPRSGDLSVYWYQQSLDQGLQFLIQYYNGEERAKGNILERFSAQQFPDLHSELNLSSLELGDSALYFCASSVGLLAGSPYEQYFGPGTRLTVT.

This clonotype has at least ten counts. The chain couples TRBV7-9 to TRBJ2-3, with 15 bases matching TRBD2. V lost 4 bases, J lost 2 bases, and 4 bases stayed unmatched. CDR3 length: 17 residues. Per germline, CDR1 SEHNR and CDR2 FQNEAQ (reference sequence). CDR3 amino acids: CASSSRTSGRDTDTQYF. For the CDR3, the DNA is TGTGCCAGCAGCTCGCGGACTAGCGGGAGGGACACAGATACGCAGTATTTT. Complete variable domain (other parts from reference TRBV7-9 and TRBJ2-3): DTGVSQNPRHKITKRGQNVTFRCDPISEHNRLYWYRQTLGQGPEFLTYFQNEAQLEKSRLLSDRFSAERPKGSFSTLEIQRTEQGDSAMYLCASSSRTSGRDTDTQYFGPGTRLTVL.

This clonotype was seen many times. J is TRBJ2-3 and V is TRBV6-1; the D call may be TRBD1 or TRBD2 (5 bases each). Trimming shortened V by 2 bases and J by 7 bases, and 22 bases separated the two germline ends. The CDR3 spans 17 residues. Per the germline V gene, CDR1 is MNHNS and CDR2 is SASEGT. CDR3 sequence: CASSERGAMPWGYTQYF. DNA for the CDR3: TGTGCCAGCAGTGAAAGGGGAGCTATGCCGTGGGGCTATACGCAGTATTTT.

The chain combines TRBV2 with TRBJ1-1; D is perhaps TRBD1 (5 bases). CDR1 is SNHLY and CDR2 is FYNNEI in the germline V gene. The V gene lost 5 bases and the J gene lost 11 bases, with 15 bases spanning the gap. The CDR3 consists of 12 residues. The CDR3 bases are TGTGCCAGCAGTTCCCGGGGCGTGGTGGCTTTCTTT. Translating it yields CASSSRGVVAFF.

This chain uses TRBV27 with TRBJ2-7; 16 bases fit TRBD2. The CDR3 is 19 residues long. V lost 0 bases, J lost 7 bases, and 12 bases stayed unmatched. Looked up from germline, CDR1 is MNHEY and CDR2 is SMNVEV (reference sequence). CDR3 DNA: TGTGCCAGCAGTTTATCCGGGACTAGCGGGAGGGCATCACTCGGGGAGCAGTACTTC. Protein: CASSLSGTSGRASLGEQYF.

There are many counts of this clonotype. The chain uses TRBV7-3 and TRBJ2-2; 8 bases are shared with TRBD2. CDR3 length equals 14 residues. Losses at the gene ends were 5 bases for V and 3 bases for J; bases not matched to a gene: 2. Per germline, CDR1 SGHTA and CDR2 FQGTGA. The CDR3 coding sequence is TGTGCCAGCAGCCCGGGACTAGACACCGGGGAGCTGTTTTTT. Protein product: CASSPGLDTGELFF.

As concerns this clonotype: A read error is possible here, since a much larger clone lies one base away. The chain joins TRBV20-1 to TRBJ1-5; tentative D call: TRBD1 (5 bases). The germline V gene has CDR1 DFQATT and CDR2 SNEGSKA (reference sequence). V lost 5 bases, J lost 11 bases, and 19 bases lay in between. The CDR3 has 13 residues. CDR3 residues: CSAGGPGGSAQHF. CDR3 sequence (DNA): TGCAGTGCTGGCGGTCCTGGGGGATCGGCCCAGCATTTT.

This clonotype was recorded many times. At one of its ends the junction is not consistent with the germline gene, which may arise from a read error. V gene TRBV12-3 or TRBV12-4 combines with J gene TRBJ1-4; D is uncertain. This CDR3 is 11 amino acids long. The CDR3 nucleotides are TGTGCCAGCAGCTTAGGGGAAAAACTGTTTTTT. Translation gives CASSLGEKLFF.

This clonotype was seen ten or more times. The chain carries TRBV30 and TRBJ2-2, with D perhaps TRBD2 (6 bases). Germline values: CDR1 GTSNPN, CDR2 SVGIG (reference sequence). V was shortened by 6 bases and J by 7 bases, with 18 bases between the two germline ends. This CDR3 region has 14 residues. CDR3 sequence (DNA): TGTGCCTGTTTAACGGGAGAGGGAAACGGGGAGCTGTTTTTT. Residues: CACLTGEGNGELFF.

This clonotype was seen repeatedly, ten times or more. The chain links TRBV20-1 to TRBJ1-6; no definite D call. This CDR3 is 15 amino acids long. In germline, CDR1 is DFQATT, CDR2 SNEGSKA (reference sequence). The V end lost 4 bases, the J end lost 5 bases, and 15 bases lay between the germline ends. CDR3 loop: CSAKLWGDDNSPLHF. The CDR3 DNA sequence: TGCAGTGCTAAGTTATGGGGTGATGATAATTCACCCCTCCACTTT.

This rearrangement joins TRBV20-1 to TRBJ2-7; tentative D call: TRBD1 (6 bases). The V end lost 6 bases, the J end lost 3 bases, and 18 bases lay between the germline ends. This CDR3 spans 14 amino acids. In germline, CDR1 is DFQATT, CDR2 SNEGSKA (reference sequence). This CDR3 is CSASPGTRIYEQYF. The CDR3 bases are TGCAGTGCGTCTCCCGGGACACGGATCTACGAGCAGTACTTC.

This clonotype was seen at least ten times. The CDR3 sequence is CASSSSDPYEQYF. CDR3 DNA sequence: TGTGCCAGCAGCTCGTCAGACCCCTACGAGCAGTACTTC. The chain employs TRBV11-3 and TRBJ2-7; unclear D gene. This CDR3 has 13 residues. Germline CDR1 is SGHNT and CDR2 is YENEEA. Deletions cut 4 bases from V and 2 bases from J, with 9 bases between.

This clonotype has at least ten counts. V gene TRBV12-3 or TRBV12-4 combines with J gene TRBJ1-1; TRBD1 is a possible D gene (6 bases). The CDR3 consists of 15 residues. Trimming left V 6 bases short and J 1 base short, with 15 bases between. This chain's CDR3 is CASSRPGHQNTEAFF. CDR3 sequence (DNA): TGTGCCAGCAGCCGACCGGGACACCAGAACACTGAAGCTTTCTTT.

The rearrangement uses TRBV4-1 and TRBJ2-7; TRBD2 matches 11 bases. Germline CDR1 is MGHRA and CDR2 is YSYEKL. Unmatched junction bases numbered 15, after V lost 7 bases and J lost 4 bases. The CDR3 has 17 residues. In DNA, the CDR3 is TGCGCCAGCACTCGACTCTATACTAGCGGGAGAGATTACGAGCAGTACTTC. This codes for CASTRLYTSGRDYEQYF.

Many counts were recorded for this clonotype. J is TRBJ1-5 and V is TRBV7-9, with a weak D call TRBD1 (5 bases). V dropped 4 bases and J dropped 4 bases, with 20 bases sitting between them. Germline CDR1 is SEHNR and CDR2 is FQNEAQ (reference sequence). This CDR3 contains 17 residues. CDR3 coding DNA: TGTGCCAGCAGCTCAGATGGGGGTCATGTAAGGAATCAGCCCCAGCATTTT. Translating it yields CASSSDGGHVRNQPQHF.

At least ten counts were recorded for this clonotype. The DNA of the CDR3 is TGTGCCAGTATGCCGGCCACCGGGCGGGAAAAACTGTTTTTT. This gives the protein CASMPATGREKLFF. The chain links TRBV19 to TRBJ1-4, with no clear D. From germline, CDR1 is LNHDA and CDR2 SQIVND (reference sequence). V shed 7 bases and J shed 8 bases, with 17 bases lying between them. CDR3 length equals 14 residues. Looking up the rest from reference TRBV19 and TRBJ1-4 gives the full variable domain: DGGITQSPKYLFRKEGQNVTLSCEQNLNHDAMYWYRQDPGQGLRLIYYSQIVNDFQKGDIAEGYSVSREKKESFPLTVTSAQKNPTAFYLCASMPATGREKLFFGSGTQLSVL.

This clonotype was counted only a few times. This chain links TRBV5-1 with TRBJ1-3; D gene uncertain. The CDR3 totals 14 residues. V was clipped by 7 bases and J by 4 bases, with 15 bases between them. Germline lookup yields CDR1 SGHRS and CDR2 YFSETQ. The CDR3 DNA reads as TGCGCCAGCTCAGACCCCAATATCGGAAACACCATATATTTT. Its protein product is CASSDPNIGNTIYF.

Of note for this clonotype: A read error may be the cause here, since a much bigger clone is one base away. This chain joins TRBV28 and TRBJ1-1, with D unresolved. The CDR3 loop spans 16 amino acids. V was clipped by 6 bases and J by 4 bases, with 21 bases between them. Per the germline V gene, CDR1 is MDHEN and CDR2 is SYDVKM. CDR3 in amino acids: CASRPGIFEWSTEAFF. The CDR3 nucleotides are TGTGCCAGCAGGCCTGGGATCTTTGAGTGGAGCACTGAAGCTTTCTTT.

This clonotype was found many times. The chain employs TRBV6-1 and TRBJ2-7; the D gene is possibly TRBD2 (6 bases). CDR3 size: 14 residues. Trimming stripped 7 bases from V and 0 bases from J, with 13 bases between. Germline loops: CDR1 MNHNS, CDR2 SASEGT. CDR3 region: CASTRGRFSYEQYF. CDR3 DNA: TGTGCCAGCACCCGAGGGAGGTTCTCCTACGAGCAGTACTTC.

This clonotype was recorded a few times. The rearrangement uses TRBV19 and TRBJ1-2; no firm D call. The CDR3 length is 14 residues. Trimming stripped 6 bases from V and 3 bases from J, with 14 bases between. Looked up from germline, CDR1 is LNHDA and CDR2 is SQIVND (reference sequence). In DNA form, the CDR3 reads TGTGCCAGTAGCCACGGACTGGGCGACTATGGCTACACCTTC. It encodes CASSHGLGDYGYTF.

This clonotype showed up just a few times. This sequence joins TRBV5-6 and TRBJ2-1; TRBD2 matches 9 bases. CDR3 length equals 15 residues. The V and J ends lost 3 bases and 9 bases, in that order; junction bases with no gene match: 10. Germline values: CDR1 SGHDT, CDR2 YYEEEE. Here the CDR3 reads CASSSRSGTSTEQFF. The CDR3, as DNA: TGTGCCAGCAGCTCCAGATCCGGGACTAGCACTGAGCAGTTCTTC.

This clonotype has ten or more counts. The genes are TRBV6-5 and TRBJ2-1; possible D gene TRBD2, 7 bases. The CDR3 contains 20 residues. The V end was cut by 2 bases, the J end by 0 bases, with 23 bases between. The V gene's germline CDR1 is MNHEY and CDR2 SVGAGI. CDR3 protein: CASSYGGGVWGEGSYNEQFF. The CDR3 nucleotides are TGTGCCAGCAGTTACGGGGGGGGCGTGTGGGGGGAGGGCTCCTACAATGAGCAGTTCTTC.

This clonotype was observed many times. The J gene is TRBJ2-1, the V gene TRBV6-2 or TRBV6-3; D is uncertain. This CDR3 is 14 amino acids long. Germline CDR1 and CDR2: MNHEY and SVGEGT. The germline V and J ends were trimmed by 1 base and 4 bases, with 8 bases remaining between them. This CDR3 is CASSYFFGYNEQFF. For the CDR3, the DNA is TGTGCCAGCAGTTACTTTTTCGGTTACAATGAGCAGTTCTTC.

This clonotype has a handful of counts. The CDR3 is CASSPWGGGNEQYF. The CDR3 DNA reads as TGTGCCAGCAGCCCCTGGGGCGGGGGCAACGAGCAGTACTTC. The chain links TRBV9 to TRBJ2-7; D is possibly TRBD2 (7 bases). Germline V CDR1 and CDR2: SGDLS, YYNGEE. The ends were cut back, 4 bases at V and 5 bases at J, with 16 bases in the middle. This CDR3 has 14 amino acids.

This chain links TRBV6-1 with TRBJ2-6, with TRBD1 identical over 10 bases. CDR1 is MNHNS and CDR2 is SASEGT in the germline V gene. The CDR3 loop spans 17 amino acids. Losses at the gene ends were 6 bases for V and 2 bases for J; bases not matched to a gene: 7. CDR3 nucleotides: TGTGCCAGCAGCCGCACCGGGACAGGGGCTGGGGCCAACGTCCTGACTTTC. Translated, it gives CASSRTGTGAGANVLTF.